This T cell receptor beta chain was sequenced for a study of T cells in Graves' hyperthyroidism and ophthalmopathy. Findings and limits, study-wide: In the blood, most expanded thyroid clonotypes above 0.001 appeared as well. Progression to ophthalmopathy was predicted a median of about six months early.

This clonotype was found many times. Its antigen is still unknown. CDR1 SGHTA and CDR2 FQGTGA come from the germline V gene. V shed 8 bases and J shed 6 bases, with 17 bases lying between them. The CDR3 contains 13 residues. What was amplified from RNA transcripts were TCR beta CDR3 regions. The HTBI set primed first-round TCR CDR3 RT-PCR. One entry per CDR3 protein, called by TCRdb with MiXCR from the multiplex PCR reads. The profile shows about 360,000 distinct CDR3 sequences, roughly 13% of them singletons. Diagnosing involved the use of clinical symptoms, serum thyroxine and TRAb, thyroid ultrasound and orbital computed tomography. Fresh peripheral blood, approximately 9.1 ml, was the source of the PBMCs.

Sequenced input: blood. The source is a woman aged 18 to 35 with Graves' hyperthyroidism. The V gene is TRBV7-3, the J gene TRBJ2-7, with D possibly being TRBD1 (5 bases). The CDR3 sequence is CASAKEQGLEQYF. The CDR3 DNA sequence: TGTGCCAGCGCCAAAGAGCAGGGCCTCGAGCAGTACTTC.